One and the same sample provided the 10 T cell receptor beta chains below, sequenced in a study of blood T cell repertoires in COVID-19 (TCRdb year 2020). The protocol used for the library was the immunoSEQ multiplex PCR assay. TCRdb took this table from immuneACCESS and kept in-frame rearrangements with V and J called. Such tables lack part of the clones; where checked against another copy, unresolved V genes explain under half of the gap, and the rest is unexplained. Recorded for this sample are about 64,000 clones; around 86% of them occurred a single time. The ten largest clones take up about 12% of the sample. Material for sequencing was peripheral blood. The receptors derive from a human donor in a cohort sampled during active COVID-19.

The chain is built from TRBV6-6 and TRBJ2-7; TRBD1 matches at 8 bases. The CDR3 contains 12 residues. Germline assignment: CDR1 MNHNY and CDR2 SVGAGI (reference sequence). V trimming: 10 bases; J trimming: 4 bases; junction bases outside the gene matches: 6. CDR3 loop: CATGQGAYEQYF. The CDR3 DNA reads TGTGCCACCGGGCAGGGGGCTTACGAGCAGTACTTC.

The chain employs TRBV19 and TRBJ2-2; 8 bases are a match to TRBD2. After removal of 6 bases from V and 3 bases from J, the junction contained 6 bases not matched to a gene. From germline, CDR1 is LNHDA and CDR2 SQIVND (reference sequence). This CDR3 has 15 residues. CDR3 nucleotide sequence: TGTGCCAGTAGACACGGGGGGGCGGACACCGGGGAGCTGTTTTTT. Translated, it gives CASRHGGADTGELFF.

This clone was seen just once. The rearrangement joins TRBV18 to TRBJ1-2, with D possibly matching TRBD1 (5 bases). Germline V gives CDR1 KGHSH, CDR2 LQKENI. V lost 2 bases and J lost 4, with 20 bases in between. The length of the CDR3 is 17 residues. The CDR3 DNA reads TGTGCCAGCTCACCAAATGAAGGTGCAGGGACTGGCTATGGCTACACCTTC. This encodes CASSPNEGAGTGYGYTF.

The chain employs TRBV30 and TRBJ1-6; a weak D match, TRBD1 (6 bases). V was cut by 2 bases and J by 6 bases, with 11 bases left in between. The CDR3 has 14 residues. Germline CDR1 is GTSNPN and CDR2 is SVGIG (reference sequence). CDR3 sequence: CAWSPGQSNSPLHF. The CDR3 DNA is TGTGCCTGGAGTCCGGGACAATCTAATTCACCCCTCCACTTT.

This clone has a handful of counts. This chain links TRBV7-2 with TRBJ1-5; the match to TRBD1 covers 8 bases. The trim removed 7 bases at V and 6 bases at J, leaving 11 bases unmatched. This CDR3 has 15 residues. Germline CDR1 and CDR2: SGHTA and FQGNSA. The CDR3 bases are TGTGCCAGCACCCCGGACAGGGTATTTCCTCAGCCCCAGCATTTT. Amino acids: CASTPDRVFPQPQHF.

The chain has TRBV18 and TRBJ1-3, with 9 bases matching TRBD1. The germline V gene has CDR1 KGHSH and CDR2 LQKENI. The CDR3 is 20 amino acids. The junction had 20 bases not matched to a gene; V was cut back by 8 bases and J by 0 bases. The DNA of the CDR3 is TGTGCCAGCCGAACCCTAATAACAGAAGACAGGGGGGTCTCTGGAAACACCATATATTTT. Translated: CASRTLITEDRGVSGNTIYF.

The rearrangement links TRBV6-5 to TRBJ2-3; 9 nucleotides match TRBD2. This CDR3 is 14 amino acids long. V dropped 7 bases and J dropped 8; count of bases not matched to a gene: 10. Germline loops: CDR1 MNHEY, CDR2 SVGAGI. The CDR3 nucleotides read TGTGCCAGCAAATCGGCGGGGGGGCCCGGTACGCAGTATTTT. This codes for CASKSAGGPGTQYF.

The chain employs TRBV27 and TRBJ2-3; D unclear. Germline CDR1 and CDR2: MNHEY and SMNVEV (reference sequence). This CDR3 comprises 14 residues. V was cut by 1 base and J by 2 bases, with 7 bases left in between. This chain's CDR3 is CASSLWASTDTQYF. The CDR3 region has the DNA TGTGCCAGCAGTTTATGGGCCTCCACAGATACGCAGTATTTT.

The chain employs TRBV6-5 and TRBJ2-5; 11 bases match TRBD2. Germline CDR1 is MNHEY and CDR2 is SVGAGI. CDR3 size: 13 residues. V dropped 6 bases and J dropped 9; count of bases not matched to a gene: 6. The CDR3 loop reads CASSGTSGGSQYF. The CDR3 coding sequence is TGTGCCAGCAGCGGTACTAGCGGGGGATCCCAGTACTTC.

The V call is TRBV24-1, the J call TRBJ2-3, with 16 bases aligning to TRBD2. Looked up from germline, CDR1 is KGHDR and CDR2 is SFDVKD. V shed 4 bases and J 2 bases; nucleotides not matched to a gene: 11. This CDR3 has 20 residues. In nucleotides, the CDR3 is TGTGCCACCAGTGACTCGGGACTAGCGGGGGGGCCGCCCCACACAGATACGCAGTATTTT. Translation: CATSDSGLAGGPPHTDTQYF.